The clone carrying this T cell receptor (beta chain) was recorded many times. What it binds is not known. This sample was included in a study of spatial heterogeneity in lung cancer. Overall study: A total of over 70 untreated early-stage non-small cell lung cancer patients served as donors. Across the raw uncorrected reads, a unique TCR and UMI combination was observed, on average, more than ten times. Where they were available, follow-up PBMC samples were sequenced, at a median of around 2 years after resection. Study-level findings and limits: Detection of ubiquitous tumor TCRs in blood was higher at resection than follow-up.

TCRdb reprocessed the 5' RACE reads via MiXCR and lists one record per CDR3 protein. The sample holds some 120,000 distinct CDR3 sequences, roughly an eighth seen once. V lost 5 bases, J lost 4 bases, and 6 bases lay in between. CDR1 SEHNR and CDR2 FQNEAQ come from the germline V gene (reference sequence). The CDR3 covers 11 residues. This sample's time point: blood at routine non-recurrence follow-up after resection. From tumor, nontumor lung or frozen PBMC, whole RNA was taken unsorted for sequencing. The gene calls are TRBV7-9 and TRBJ2-7; D not certain. Source: PBMCs, taken at follow-up. The sequence came from a male donor with early-stage non-small cell lung cancer. CDR3 DNA sequence: TGTGCCAGCAGCCTAATATACGAGCAGTACTTC. Translating it yields CASSLIYEQYF.